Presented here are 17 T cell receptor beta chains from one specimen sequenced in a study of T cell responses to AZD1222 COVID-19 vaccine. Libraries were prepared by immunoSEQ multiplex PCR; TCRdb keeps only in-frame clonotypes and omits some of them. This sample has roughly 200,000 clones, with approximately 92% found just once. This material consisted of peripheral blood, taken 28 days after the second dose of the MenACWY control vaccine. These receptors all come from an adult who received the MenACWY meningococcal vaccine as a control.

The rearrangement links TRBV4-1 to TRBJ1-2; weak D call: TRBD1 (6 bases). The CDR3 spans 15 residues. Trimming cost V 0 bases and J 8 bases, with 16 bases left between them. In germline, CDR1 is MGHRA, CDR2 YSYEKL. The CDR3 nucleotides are TGCGCCAGCAGCCAAGATTGGGGGGCAAGCGGAGGCTACACCTTC. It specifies CASSQDWGASGGYTF.

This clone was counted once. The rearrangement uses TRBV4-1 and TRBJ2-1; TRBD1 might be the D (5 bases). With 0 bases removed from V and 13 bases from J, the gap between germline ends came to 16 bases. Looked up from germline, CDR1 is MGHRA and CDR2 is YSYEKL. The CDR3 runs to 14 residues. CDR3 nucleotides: TGCGCCAGCAGCCAAGAAGTTCCGGTCCAGGGACAGTTCTTC. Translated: CASSQEVPVQGQFF.

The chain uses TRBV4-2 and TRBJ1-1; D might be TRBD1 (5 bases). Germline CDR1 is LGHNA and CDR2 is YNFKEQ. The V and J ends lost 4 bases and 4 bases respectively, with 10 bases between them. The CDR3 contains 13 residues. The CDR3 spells CASSRPGGTEAFF. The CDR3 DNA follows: TGTGCCAGCAGCCGACCTGGGGGCACTGAAGCTTTCTTT.

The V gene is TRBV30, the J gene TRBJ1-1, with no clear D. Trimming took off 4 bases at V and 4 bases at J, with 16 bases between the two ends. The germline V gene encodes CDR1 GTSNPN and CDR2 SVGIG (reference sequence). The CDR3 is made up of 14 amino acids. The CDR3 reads CAWIGRTITTEAFF. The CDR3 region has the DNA TGTGCCTGGATCGGGCGTACAATAACCACTGAAGCTTTCTTT.

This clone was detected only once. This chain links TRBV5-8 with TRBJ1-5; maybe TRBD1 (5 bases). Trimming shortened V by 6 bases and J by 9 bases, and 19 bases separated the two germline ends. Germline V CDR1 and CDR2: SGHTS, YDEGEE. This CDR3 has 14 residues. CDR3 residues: CASTNGGSDRPQHF. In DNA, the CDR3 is TGTGCCAGCACCAACGGGGGGTCAGATCGGCCCCAGCATTTT.

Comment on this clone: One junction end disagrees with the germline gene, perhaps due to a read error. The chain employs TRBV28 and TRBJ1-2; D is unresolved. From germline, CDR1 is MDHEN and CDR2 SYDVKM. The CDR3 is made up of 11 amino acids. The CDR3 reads CASSLSGPANF. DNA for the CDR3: TGTGCCAGCAGTTTAAGTGGCCCCGCGAACTTC.

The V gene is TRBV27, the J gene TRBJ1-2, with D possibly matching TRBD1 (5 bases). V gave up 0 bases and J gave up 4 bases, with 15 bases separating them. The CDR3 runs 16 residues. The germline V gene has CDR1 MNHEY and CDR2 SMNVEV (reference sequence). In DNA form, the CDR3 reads TGTGCCAGCAGTTTATCGTCGGTAAGCGGGGCCTATGGCTACACCTTC. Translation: CASSLSSVSGAYGYTF.

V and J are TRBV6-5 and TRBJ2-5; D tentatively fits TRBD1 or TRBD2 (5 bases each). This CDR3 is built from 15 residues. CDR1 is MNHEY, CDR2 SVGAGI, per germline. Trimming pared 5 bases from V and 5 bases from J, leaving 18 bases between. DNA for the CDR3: TGTGCCAGCAGTAACACCGGGACGCTCGTGGAGACCCAGTACTTC. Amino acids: CASSNTGTLVETQYF.

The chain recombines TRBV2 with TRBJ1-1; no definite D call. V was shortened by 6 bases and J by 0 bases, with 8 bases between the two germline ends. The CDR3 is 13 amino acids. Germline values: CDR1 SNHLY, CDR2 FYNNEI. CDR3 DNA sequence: TGTGCCAGCAGGAAGAATCTGAACACTGAAGCTTTCTTT. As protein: CASRKNLNTEAFF.

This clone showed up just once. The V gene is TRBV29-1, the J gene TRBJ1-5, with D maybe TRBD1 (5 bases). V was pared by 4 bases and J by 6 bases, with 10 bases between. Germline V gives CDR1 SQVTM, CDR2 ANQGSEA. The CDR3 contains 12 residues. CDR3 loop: CSVAGRGQPQHF. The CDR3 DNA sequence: TGCAGCGTTGCAGGGAGGGGTCAGCCCCAGCATTTT.

The CDR3 coding sequence is TGTGCCAGCGGTGGGGCGAGCTCCTACGAGCAGTACTTC. Its translation is CASGGASSYEQYF. This chain joins TRBV2 and TRBJ2-7; a possible D gene is TRBD1 (5 bases). The length of the CDR3 is 13 residues. Per germline, CDR1 SNHLY and CDR2 FYNNEI. Deletions cut 8 bases from V and 0 bases from J, with 11 bases between. Full variable domain (outside the CDR3, taken from reference TRBV2 and TRBJ2-7): EPEVTQTPSHQVTQMGQEVILRCVPISNHLYFYWYRQILGQKVEFLVSFYNNEISEKSEIFDDQFSVERPDGSNFTLKIRSTKLEDSAMYFCASGGASSYEQYFGPGTRLTVT.

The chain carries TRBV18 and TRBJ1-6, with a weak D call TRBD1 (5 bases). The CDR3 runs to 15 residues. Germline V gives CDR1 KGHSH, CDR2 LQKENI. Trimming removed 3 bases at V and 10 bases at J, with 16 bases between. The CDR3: CASSPTDGTSSPLHF. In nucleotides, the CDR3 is TGTGCCAGCTCACCGACCGACGGGACCTCATCACCCCTCCACTTT.

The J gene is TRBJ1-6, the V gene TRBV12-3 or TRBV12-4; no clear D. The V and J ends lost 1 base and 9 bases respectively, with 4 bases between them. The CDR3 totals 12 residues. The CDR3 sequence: CASSLGPSPLHF. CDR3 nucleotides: TGTGCCAGCAGTTTAGGACCTTCACCCCTCCACTTT.

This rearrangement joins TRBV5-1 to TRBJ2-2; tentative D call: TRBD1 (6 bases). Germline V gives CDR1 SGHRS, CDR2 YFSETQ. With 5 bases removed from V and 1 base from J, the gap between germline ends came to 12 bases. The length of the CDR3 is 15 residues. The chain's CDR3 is CASRPGTRNTGELFF. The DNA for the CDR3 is TGCGCCAGCAGACCCGGGACACGGAACACCGGGGAGCTGTTTTTT.

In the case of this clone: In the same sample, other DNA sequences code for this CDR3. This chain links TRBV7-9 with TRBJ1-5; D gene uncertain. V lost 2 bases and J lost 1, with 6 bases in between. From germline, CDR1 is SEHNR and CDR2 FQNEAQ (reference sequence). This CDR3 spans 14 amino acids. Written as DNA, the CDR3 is TGTGCCAGCAGCTTATTAGGGAGCAATCAGCCCCAGCATTTT. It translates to CASSLLGSNQPQHF.

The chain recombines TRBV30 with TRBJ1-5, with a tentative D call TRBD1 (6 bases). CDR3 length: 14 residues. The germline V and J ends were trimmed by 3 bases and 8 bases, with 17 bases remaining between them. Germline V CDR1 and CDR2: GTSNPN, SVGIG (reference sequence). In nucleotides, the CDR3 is TGTGCCTGGAGCTTGATGGCAGGGGATAAGCCCCAGCATTTT. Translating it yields CAWSLMAGDKPQHF.

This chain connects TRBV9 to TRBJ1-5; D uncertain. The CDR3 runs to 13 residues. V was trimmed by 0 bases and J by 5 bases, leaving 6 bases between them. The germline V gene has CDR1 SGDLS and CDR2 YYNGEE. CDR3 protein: CASSVVGDQPQHF. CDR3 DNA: TGTGCCAGCAGCGTAGTTGGGGATCAGCCCCAGCATTTT.